Presented here are 27 T cell receptor beta chains from one specimen sequenced in a study of cytomegalovirus exposure and HLA in healthy donors. The study ran its PCR with 60 Vbeta and 13 Jbeta primers. Produced via immunoSEQ multiplex PCR; TCRdb's table is partial and in-frame only. The sample lists roughly 120,000 clones; around 75% were seen once. Sequenced input: PBMCs. The receptors originated from a woman under 30 in good health and CMV-seronegative.

This chain uses TRBV7-2 with TRBJ1-1, with D possibly being TRBD1 (5 bases). Trimming cost V 3 bases and J 4 bases, with 12 bases left between them. CDR1 SGHTA and CDR2 FQGNSA come from the germline V gene. This CDR3 is built from 14 residues. The CDR3: CASSFSTELTEAFF. The CDR3, as DNA: TGTGCCAGCAGCTTTTCGACAGAGCTCACTGAAGCTTTCTTT.

Written as DNA, the CDR3 is TGTGCCAGCAGCCAGCATCCTAGCGATGAGCAGTTCTTC. Its protein is CASSQHPSDEQFF. The chain combines TRBV14 with TRBJ2-1; D possibly corresponds to TRBD2 (6 bases). V was clipped by 3 bases and J by 8 bases, with 11 bases between them. The CDR3 length is 13 residues. The germline gives CDR1 SGHDN, CDR2 FVKESK.

This clone was detected once. This rearrangement joins TRBV27 to TRBJ2-7; a weak D match, TRBD2 (7 bases). Germline-derived CDR1 and CDR2 are MNHEY and SMNVEV (reference sequence). The CDR3 consists of 13 residues. V lost 6 bases and J 4 bases, leaving 13 bases between the germline ends. This CDR3 reads CASSNREGYEQYF. The DNA of the CDR3 is TGTGCCAGCAGCAACAGGGAGGGTTACGAGCAGTACTTC.

The V gene is TRBV4-1, the J gene TRBJ1-2; no firm D call. Germline V CDR1 and CDR2: MGHRA, YSYEKL. V was trimmed by 0 bases and J by 5 bases, leaving 19 bases between them. This CDR3 has 17 residues. The CDR3 DNA sequence: TGCGCCAGCAGCCAAGATCATTTGAGGGAGAAGAGGTATGGCTACACCTTC. As protein: CASSQDHLREKRYGYTF.

The CDR3 sequence is CASSSTALKETQYF. The CDR3 region has the DNA TGTGCCAGCAGTAGTACAGCCTTGAAAGAGACCCAGTACTTC. The chain joins TRBV7-9 to TRBJ2-5; D not resolved. The CDR3 contains 14 residues. Trimming stripped 6 bases from V and 3 bases from J, with 14 bases between. Germline values: CDR1 SEHNR, CDR2 FQNEAQ (reference sequence).

The genes are TRBV5-1 and TRBJ2-2; the D gene is possibly TRBD1 (5 bases). V lost 1 base, J lost 6 bases, and 10 bases lay in between. CDR3 length equals 14 residues. Looked up from germline, CDR1 is SGHRS and CDR2 is YFSETQ. The CDR3 spells CASSLQSGPGELFF. CDR3 DNA: TGCGCCAGCAGCTTGCAATCAGGGCCCGGGGAGCTGTTTTTT.

The chain employs TRBV7-9 and TRBJ1-1; 8 bases align to TRBD1. CDR3 length equals 15 residues. Germline V gene data show CDR1 as SEHNR and CDR2 as FQNEAQ (reference sequence). V dropped 0 bases and J dropped 5; count of bases not matched to a gene: 5. The CDR3 DNA is TGTGCCAGCAGCTTAGCCTCAGGGGGCGTGACTGAAGCTTTCTTT. It encodes CASSLASGGVTEAFF.

A note on this clone: At one end the junction does not follow the germline gene, possibly because of a read error. This chain connects TRBV5-4 to TRBJ1-1, with no clear D. The CDR3 contains 11 residues. CDR1 and CDR2 (germline): SGHNT, YYREEE (reference sequence). CDR3 nucleotide sequence: TGTGCCAGCAGCTTGAACAGTGAAGCTTTCTTT. Amino acid sequence: CASSLNSEAFF. Full variable domain (rest looked up from reference TRBV5-4 and TRBJ1-1): ETGVTQSPTHLIKTRGQQVTLRCSSQSGHNTVSWYQQALGQGPQFIFQYYREEENGRGNFPPRFSGLQFPNYSSELNVNALELDDSALYLCASSLNSEAFFGQGTRLTVV.

The count of this clone is one. The gene calls are TRBV2 and TRBJ1-3; TRBD1 is a possible D gene (5 bases). Germline CDR1 is SNHLY and CDR2 is FYNNEI. Trimming pared 7 bases from V and 4 bases from J, leaving 29 bases between. This CDR3 region has 19 residues. The CDR3: CASMGQDGATRVAGNTIYF. CDR3 DNA: TGTGCCAGCATGGGGCAGGATGGAGCGACCAGGGTCGCCGGAAACACCATATATTTT.

The CDR3 here is CASSVDGTLSYEQYF. For the CDR3, the DNA is TGTGCCAGCAGCGTAGACGGGACACTGTCCTACGAGCAGTACTTC. The chain has TRBV9 and TRBJ2-7, with a weak D call TRBD1 (6 bases). V lost 0 bases to trimming and J lost 1 base, with 11 bases between them. This CDR3 has 15 amino acids. The V gene's germline CDR1 is SGDLS and CDR2 YYNGEE.

CDR3 nucleotide sequence: TGTGCCAGCAGCCAACGGACAGGATCGAACACTGAAGCTTTCTTT. Encoded protein: CASSQRTGSNTEAFF. The V and J genes are TRBV16 and TRBJ1-1, with 7 bases aligning to TRBD1. Germline loops: CDR1 KGHSY, CDR2 FQNENV. With 2 bases clipped from V and 1 base from J, the junction kept 4 bases outside the gene matches. CDR3 length: 15 amino acids.

This chain joins TRBV27 and TRBJ1-6; D is undetermined. This CDR3 has 19 residues. From germline, CDR1 is MNHEY and CDR2 SMNVEV (reference sequence). The V gene lost 3 bases and the J gene lost 5 bases, with 23 bases spanning the gap. CDR3 nucleotide sequence: TGTGCCAGCAGTTTCCAAATTCCACAGACAACTCACAATAATTCACCCCTCCACTTT. This encodes CASSFQIPQTTHNNSPLHF.

This rearrangement joins TRBV19 to TRBJ1-1; 7 bases are a match to TRBD1. V trimming: 5 bases; J trimming: 1 base; junction bases outside the gene matches: 7. The CDR3 has 15 residues. Germline V lookup: CDR1 LNHDA, CDR2 SQIVND (reference sequence). The CDR3 is CASSPKGQRNTEAFF. CDR3 sequence (DNA): TGTGCCAGTAGTCCGAAGGGACAGAGGAACACTGAAGCTTTCTTT. Supplemented by reference TRBV19 and TRBJ1-1, the full variable domain reads DGGITQSPKYLFRKEGQNVTLSCEQNLNHDAMYWYRQDPGQGLRLIYYSQIVNDFQKGDIAEGYSVSREKKESFPLTVTSAQKNPTAFYLCASSPKGQRNTEAFFGQGTRLTVV.

V and J are TRBV19 and TRBJ1-1, with a tentative D call TRBD1 (5 bases). The ends were cut back, 2 bases at V and 4 bases at J, with 11 bases in the middle. CDR3 length: 14 residues. CDR1 is LNHDA and CDR2 is SQIVND in the germline V gene (reference sequence). The CDR3 loop reads CASSIQGIGTEAFF. In DNA form, the CDR3 reads TGTGCCAGTAGTATACAGGGCATCGGCACTGAAGCTTTCTTT.

The rearrangement uses TRBV28 and TRBJ1-1; D possibly corresponds to TRBD1 (6 bases). Germline V gives CDR1 MDHEN, CDR2 SYDVKM. Trimming removed 5 bases from V and 7 bases from J, with 14 bases in between. This CDR3 comprises 13 residues. The CDR3, as DNA: TGTGCCAGCAGTGCCAGAACAGGGAGTGAAGCTTTCTTT. This sequence encodes CASSARTGSEAFF.

V usage is TRBV2 and J usage is TRBJ2-1, with D tentatively TRBD1 (5 bases). Looked up from germline, CDR1 is SNHLY and CDR2 is FYNNEI. CDR3 length equals 16 residues. Trimming removed 4 bases at V and 1 base at J, with 14 bases between. The CDR3 protein is CASSGLAGPSYNEQFF. The CDR3 coding sequence is TGTGCCAGCAGTGGGTTAGCAGGGCCATCCTACAATGAGCAGTTCTTC.

Points on this clone: Additional DNA sequences in this sample encode the identical CDR3. The V gene is TRBV5-1, the J gene TRBJ2-1; 7 bases align to TRBD1. The length of the CDR3 is 15 residues. Trimming cost V 2 bases and J 0 bases; bases outside gene matches: 2. The germline gives CDR1 SGHRS, CDR2 YFSETQ. The CDR3 region has the DNA TGCGCCAGCAGCTTTTCAGGGGGCTCCTACAATGAGCAGTTCTTC. Translating it yields CASSFSGGSYNEQFF.

The V and J genes are TRBV2 and TRBJ1-1; D is undetermined. This CDR3 region has 13 residues. V lost 4 bases, J lost 4 bases, and 10 bases lay in between. CDR1 SNHLY and CDR2 FYNNEI come from the germline V gene. The CDR3 nucleotides read TGTGCCAGCAGTGTGACGGAGTCCACTGAAGCTTTCTTT. Amino acids: CASSVTESTEAFF.

The chain combines TRBV9 with TRBJ1-2, with 8 bases matching TRBD1. The CDR3 has 15 residues. Unmatched junction bases numbered 10, after V lost 3 bases and J lost 6 bases. In germline, CDR1 is SGDLS, CDR2 YYNGEE. CDR3 in DNA: TGTGCCAGCAGCGGCGGACAGGGACACTTCAATGGCTACACCTTC. This gives the protein CASSGGQGHFNGYTF.

This clone has more than one count but fewer than ten. The chain employs TRBV4-1 and TRBJ1-2; D possibly corresponds to TRBD1 (6 bases). The CDR3 length is 15 residues. Germline loops: CDR1 MGHRA, CDR2 YSYEKL. V was shortened by 0 bases and J by 7 bases, with 15 bases between the two germline ends. The CDR3 spells CASSQDPAQGFGYTF. The CDR3, as DNA: TGCGCCAGCAGCCAAGACCCCGCGCAGGGGTTTGGCTACACCTTC.

The rearrangement uses TRBV2 and TRBJ1-1; 7 bases match TRBD1. Unmatched junction bases numbered 7, after V lost 2 bases and J lost 1 base. From germline, CDR1 is SNHLY and CDR2 FYNNEI. The CDR3 totals 16 residues. For the CDR3, the DNA is TGTGCCAGCAGTGAATGGAGGGGGCGGGGGAACACTGAAGCTTTCTTT. Translation: CASSEWRGRGNTEAFF.

The CDR3 nucleotides are TGTGCCAGCAGACCTCCGACAGGGTCGGGAACCGGGGAGCTGTTTTTT. Its protein product is CASRPPTGSGTGELFF. The gene calls are TRBV2 and TRBJ2-2; TRBD1 matches 7 bases. Trimming cost V 6 bases and J 5 bases; bases outside gene matches: 12. Germline-derived CDR1 and CDR2 are SNHLY and FYNNEI. The CDR3 contains 16 residues. The full variable domain, with the rest looked up from reference TRBV2 and TRBJ2-2, is EPEVTQTPSHQVTQMGQEVILRCVPISNHLYFYWYRQILGQKVEFLVSFYNNEISEKSEIFDDQFSVERPDGSNFTLKIRSTKLEDSAMYFCASRPPTGSGTGELFFGEGSRLTVL.

The chain uses TRBV7-6 and TRBJ1-2, with 7 bases identical to TRBD1. Germline V gene data show CDR1 as SGHVS and CDR2 as FNYEAQ. The CDR3 consists of 15 residues. Trimming removed 1 base from V and 6 bases from J; junction bases left unmatched: 8. Here the CDR3 DNA reads TGTGCCAGCAGCTTAGTTACAGGGGCTAGGAATGGCTACACCTTC. It translates to CASSLVTGARNGYTF.

The V gene is TRBV18, the J gene TRBJ1-5; no firm D call. The CDR3 extends over 15 amino acids. Trimming pared 3 bases from V and 0 bases from J, leaving 9 bases between. CDR1 is KGHSH and CDR2 is LQKENI in the germline V gene. The CDR3 loop reads CASSPGLDSNQPQHF. CDR3 DNA: TGTGCCAGCTCACCCGGGTTAGATAGCAATCAGCCCCAGCATTTT.

This clone appeared once. V is TRBV10-1 and J is TRBJ1-3; a possible D gene is TRBD1 (6 bases). The CDR3 has 16 amino acids. Germline V gene lookup returns CDR1 WNHNN and CDR2 SYGVQD (reference sequence). Between the trimmed V and J ends, which lost 0 bases and 2 bases, there was a span of 11 bases. This CDR3 reads CASSESTGGPGNTIYF. The CDR3 DNA reads TGCGCCAGCAGTGAGTCGACGGGGGGCCCTGGAAACACCATATATTTT.

The rearrangement uses TRBV7-9 and TRBJ2-1; 9 nucleotides match TRBD1. V lost 3 bases, J lost 3 bases, and 3 bases stayed unmatched. The CDR3 consists of 15 residues. Germline loops: CDR1 SEHNR, CDR2 FQNEAQ (reference sequence). In nucleotides, the CDR3 is TGTGCCAGCAGCTTCGACAGGGGGTACTACAATGAGCAGTTCTTC. Protein product: CASSFDRGYYNEQFF.

V and J are TRBV28 and TRBJ1-6; 8 bases map to TRBD1. J gave up 7 bases and V 10 bases, and 6 bases lay outside the gene matches. The CDR3 is 13 residues long. Germline CDR1 MDHEN, CDR2 SYDVKM. CDR3 amino acids: CAIKTGVNSPLHF. CDR3 nucleotide sequence: TGTGCCATTAAGACAGGGGTAAATTCACCCCTCCACTTT. The entire variable domain, with the rest obtained from reference TRBV28 and TRBJ1-6, is as follows: DVKVTQSSRYLVKRTGEKVFLECVQDMDHENMFWYRQDPGLGLRLIYFSYDVKMKEKGDIPEGYSVSREKKERFSLILESASTNQTSMYLCAIKTGVNSPLHFGNGTRLTVT.